The rows below give T cell receptor beta chains drawn from one sample of a study of technical replicates of blood from a handful of donors. TCRdb keeps only in-frame clones here, not all; method: immunoSEQ multiplex PCR. The table lists 70,000 to 80,000 clones, around 97% of them singletons, with roughly 0.21% in the top ten. The sequencing input was T cells isolated from PBMCs. The receptors were gathered from a human donor in good health. CDR3s include the opening cysteine and the closing phenylalanine or tryptophan. The order of the fields is V gene, D gene, clone size, J gene, CDR3 protein, CDR3 DNA. The D gene is left open where the match is weak. Not all rows give a size; the values are once, few, many and, for expanded clones, a class.

v_call: TRBV25-1
d_call: -
clone_size: -
j_call: TRBJ2-6
cdr3_aa: CASSEVSSAGANVLTF
cdr3_nt: TGTGCCAGCAGTGAAGTATCGTCTGCTGGGGCCAACGTCCTGACTTTC

v_call: TRBV13
d_call: -
clone_size: -
j_call: TRBJ1-3
cdr3_aa: CASSFRTESGNTIYF
cdr3_nt: TGTGCCAGCAGCTTTAGGACAGAGTCTGGAAACACCATATATTTT

v_call: TRBV4-2
d_call: TRBD2
clone_size: -
j_call: TRBJ2-5
cdr3_aa: CASSQPSGTYQETQYF
cdr3_nt: TGTGCCAGCAGCCAACCAAGCGGGACTTATCAAGAGACCCAGTACTTC

v_call: TRBV29-1
d_call: TRBD2
clone_size: -
j_call: TRBJ2-7
cdr3_aa: CSAAGGVPPYEQYF
cdr3_nt: TGCAGCGCCGCGGGGGGGGTTCCCCCATACGAGCAGTACTTC

v_call: TRBV6-6
d_call: -
clone_size: -
j_call: TRBJ1-1
cdr3_aa: CASKKQGSNTEAFF
cdr3_nt: TGTGCCAGCAAAAAACAGGGTTCCAACACTGAAGCTTTCTTT

v_call: TRBV18
d_call: TRBD2
clone_size: -
j_call: TRBJ2-5
cdr3_aa: CASSPPGGETQYF
cdr3_nt: TGTGCCAGCTCACCCCCGGGGGGGGAGACCCAGTACTTC

v_call: TRBV28
d_call: TRBD1
clone_size: few
j_call: TRBJ1-2
cdr3_aa: CASSPSTGVYGYTF
cdr3_nt: TGTGCCAGCAGCCCTTCTACAGGGGTCTATGGCTACACCTTC

v_call: TRBV4-1
d_call: TRBD1
clone_size: -
j_call: TRBJ2-1
cdr3_aa: CASSQHQGVVGGEQFF
cdr3_nt: TGCGCCAGCAGCCAACATCAGGGGGTCGTAGGTGGTGAGCAGTTCTTC

v_call: TRBV6-5
d_call: -
clone_size: -
j_call: TRBJ2-7
cdr3_aa: CASSLDSYEQYF
cdr3_nt: TGTGCCAGCAGCCTCGACAGCTACGAGCAGTACTTC

v_call: TRBV9
d_call: -
clone_size: -
j_call: TRBJ1-1
cdr3_aa: CASSAQGYSQVAAFF
cdr3_nt: TGTGCCAGCAGCGCCCAGGGGTATAGTCAGGTCGCAGCTTTCTTT

v_call: TRBV6-1
d_call: TRBD2
clone_size: -
j_call: TRBJ2-7
cdr3_aa: CASGLSGTTYEQYF
cdr3_nt: TGTGCCAGCGGGCTATCGGGGACTACCTACGAGCAGTACTTC